The sequence of this T cell receptor (beta chain) was determined in a study of T cell repertoires in ileal Crohn's disease. Only in-frame clones appear in the TCRdb table, and some are missing; sequencing was by immunoSEQ multiplex PCR. The data hold some 16,000 clones, with about 92% observed a single time. Trimming left V 2 bases short and J 4 bases short, with 15 bases between. The CDR3 consists of 15 residues. Germline values: CDR1 SGHRS, CDR2 YFSETQ. The material sequenced was ileal tissue. This clonotype originated in an adult with Crohn's disease. This chain links TRBV5-1 with TRBJ1-1; no definite D call. The DNA of the CDR3 is TGCGCCAGCAGCTTTCGGGGAAAGGGAGGCACTGAAGCTTTCTTT. This translates into CASSFRGKGGTEAFF.